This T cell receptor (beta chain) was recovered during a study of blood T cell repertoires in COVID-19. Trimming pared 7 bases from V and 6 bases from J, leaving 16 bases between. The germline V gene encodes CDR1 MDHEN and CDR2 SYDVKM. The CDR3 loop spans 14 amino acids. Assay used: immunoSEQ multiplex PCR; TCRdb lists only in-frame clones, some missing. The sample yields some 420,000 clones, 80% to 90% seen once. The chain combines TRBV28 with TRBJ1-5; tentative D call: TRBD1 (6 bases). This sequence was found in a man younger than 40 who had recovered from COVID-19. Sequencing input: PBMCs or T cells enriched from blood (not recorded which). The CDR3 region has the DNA TGTGCCAGCACCTCCGGACAGTTGAGTCAGCCCCAGCATTTT. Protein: CASTSGQLSQPQHF.